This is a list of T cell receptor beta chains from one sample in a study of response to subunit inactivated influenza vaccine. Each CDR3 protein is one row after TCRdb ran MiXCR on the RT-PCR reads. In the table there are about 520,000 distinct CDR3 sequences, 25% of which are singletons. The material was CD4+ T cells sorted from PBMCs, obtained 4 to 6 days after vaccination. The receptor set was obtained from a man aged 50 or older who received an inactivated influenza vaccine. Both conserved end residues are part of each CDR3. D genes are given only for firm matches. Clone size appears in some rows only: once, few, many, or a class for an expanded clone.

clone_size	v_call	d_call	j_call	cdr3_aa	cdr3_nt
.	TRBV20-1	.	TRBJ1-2	CSAGPPTALRDGYTF	TGCAGTGCTGGACCACCTACGGCCCTTCGGGATGGCTACACCTTC
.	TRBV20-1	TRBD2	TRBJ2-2	CSARVLAGNTGELFF	TGCAGTGCTAGGGTCCTAGCGGGGAACACCGGGGAGCTGTTTTTT
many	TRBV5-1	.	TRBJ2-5	CASSTGLGNEETQYF	TGCGCCAGCAGCACGGGATTGGGGAACGAAGAGACCCAGTACTTC
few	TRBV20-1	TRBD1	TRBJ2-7	CSARDLFFGTGGYEQYF	TGCAGTGCTAGAGATCTATTTTTCGGGACAGGGGGCTACGAGCAGTACTTC
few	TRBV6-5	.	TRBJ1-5	CASSGGSPNQPQHF	TGTGCCAGCTCAGGAGGGAGCCCCAATCAGCCCCAGCATTTT
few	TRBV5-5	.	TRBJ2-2	CASSPLDTESGELFF	TGTGCCAGCAGCCCCCTGGACACAGAGAGCGGGGAGCTGTTTTTT
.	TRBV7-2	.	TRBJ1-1	CASSLARERTEAFF	TGTGCCAGCAGCTTAGCGAGGGAACGCACTGAAGCTTTCTTT
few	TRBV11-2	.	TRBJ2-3	CASSPWTLLTTDTQYF	TGTGCCAGCAGCCCCTGGACTCTCTTAACGACAGATACGCAGTATTTT
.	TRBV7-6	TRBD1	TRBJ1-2	CASSLGTGEFNYGYTF	TGTGCCAGCAGCTTAGGGACAGGGGAATTTAACTATGGCTACACCTTC
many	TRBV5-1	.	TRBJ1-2	CASSLEGSGYTF	TGCGCCAGCAGCTTGGAAGGGAGCGGCTACACCTTC
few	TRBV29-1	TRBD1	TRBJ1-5	CSVGQGEGQPQHF	TGCAGCGTTGGACAGGGCGAGGGTCAGCCCCAGCATTTT
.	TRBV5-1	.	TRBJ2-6	CASTDGAPGANVLTF	TGCGCCAGCACGGACGGGGCTCCTGGGGCCAACGTCCTGACTTTC
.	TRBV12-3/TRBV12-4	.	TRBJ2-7	CASSQARYEQYF	TGTGCCAGCAGTCAGGCGAGGTACGAGCAGTACTTC
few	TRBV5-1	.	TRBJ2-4	CASSLGAEIAKNIQYF	TGCGCCAGCAGCTTGGGGGCAGAGATAGCCAAAAACATTCAGTACTTC
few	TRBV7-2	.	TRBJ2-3	CASSLSRGSDTQYF	TGTGCCAGCAGCTTATCGCGGGGATCAGATACGCAGTATTTT
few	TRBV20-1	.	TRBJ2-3	CSARDFRQGTDTQYF	TGCAGTGCTAGAGATTTTCGGCAGGGCACAGATACGCAGTATTTT
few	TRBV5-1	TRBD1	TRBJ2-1	CASSREGGGNEQFF	TGCGCCAGCAGTCGCGAAGGGGGCGGCAATGAGCAGTTCTTC
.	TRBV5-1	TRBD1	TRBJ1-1	CASSRSLQGARENTEAFF	TGCGCCAGCAGCAGAAGCTTACAGGGGGCGAGGGAGAACACTGAAGCTTTCTTT
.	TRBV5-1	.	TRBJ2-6	CASSLEILSGANVLTF	TGCGCCAGCAGCTTGGAAATCCTCTCTGGGGCCAACGTCCTGACTTTC
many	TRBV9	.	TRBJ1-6	CASSDTVAGSPLHF	TGTGCCAGCAGCGATACAGTCGCAGGGTCACCCCTCCACTTT
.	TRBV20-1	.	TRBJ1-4	CSASKVREEKLFF	TGCAGTGCTTCAAAAGTAAGAGAAGAAAAACTGTTTTTT
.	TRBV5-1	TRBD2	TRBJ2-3	CASSPNPDLAAGTDTQYF	TGCGCCAGCAGCCCAAACCCCGATCTAGCGGCGGGCACAGATACGCAGTATTTT
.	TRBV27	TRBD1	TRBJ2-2	CASSFWGQGAAGELFF	TGTGCCAGCAGTTTTTGGGGACAGGGGGCCGCCGGGGAGCTGTTTTTT
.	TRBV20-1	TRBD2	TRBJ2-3	CSAAGLAGLPSTDTQYF	TGCAGTGCTGCGGGACTAGCGGGCCTCCCCTCCACAGATACGCAGTATTTT
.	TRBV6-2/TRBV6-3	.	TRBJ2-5	CASSPPGVVETQYF	TGTGCCAGCAGCCCTCCGGGGGTGGTGGAGACCCAGTACTTC
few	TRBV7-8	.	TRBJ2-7	CASSLGEGGEQYF	TGTGCCAGCAGCTTAGGTGAGGGAGGCGAGCAGTACTTC
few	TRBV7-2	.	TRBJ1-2	CASSLGMRPNYGYTF	TGTGCCAGCAGCTTAGGAATGAGGCCGAACTATGGCTACACCTTC
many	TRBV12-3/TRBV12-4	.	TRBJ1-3	CASSFQSSGNTIYF	TGTGCCAGCAGTTTCCAGAGCTCTGGAAACACCATATATTTT
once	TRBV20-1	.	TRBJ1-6	CSAPGQPGSLHF	TGCAGTGCTCCTGGACAGCCCGGGTCCCTCCACTTT
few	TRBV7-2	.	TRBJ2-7	CASSLARSYEQCF	TGTGCCAGCAGCTTAGCCAGGTCCTACGAGCAGTGCTTC
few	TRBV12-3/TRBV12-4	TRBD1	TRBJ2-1	CASSLATGQGKNEQFF	TGTGCCAGCAGTTTAGCCACGGGACAGGGGAAGAATGAGCAGTTCTTC
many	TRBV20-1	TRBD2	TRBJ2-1	CSARGTSGGLRDEQFF	TGCAGTGCTAGGGGGACTAGCGGGGGACTCAGGGATGAGCAGTTCTTC
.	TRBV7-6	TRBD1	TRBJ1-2	CASSSRTGTGATNYGYTF	TGTGCCAGCAGCTCTCGCACCGGGACAGGGGCGACGAACTATGGCTACACCTTC
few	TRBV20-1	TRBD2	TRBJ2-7	CSAQTPTSGSYEQYF	TGCAGTGCTCAAACCCCGACTAGCGGAAGCTACGAGCAGTACTTC
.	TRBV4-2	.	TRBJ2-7	CASSQESAAEQYF	TGTGCCAGCAGCCAAGAGTCGGCGGCCGAGCAGTACTTC
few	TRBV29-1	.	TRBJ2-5	CSARVLMSGGVETQYF	TGCAGCGCGCGGGTCCTGATGTCGGGGGGCGTAGAGACCCAGTACTTC
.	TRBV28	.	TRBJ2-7	CASSLSEGTYEQYF	TGTGCCAGCAGTTTATCAGAGGGTACCTACGAGCAGTACTTC
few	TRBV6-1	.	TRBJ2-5	CASSKEGVGTQYF	TGTGCCAGCAGCAAGGAGGGTGTGGGCACCCAGTACTTC
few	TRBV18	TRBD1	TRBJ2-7	CASSPGQGAGEQYF	TGTGCCAGCTCACCCGGGCAGGGGGCTGGCGAGCAGTACTTC
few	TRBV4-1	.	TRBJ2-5	CASSQSAAGAPVWTQYF	TGCGCCAGCAGCCAATCCGCTGCAGGGGCACCCGTGTGGACCCAGTACTTC